A selection of T cell receptor beta chains follows, all from one sample in a study of cytomegalovirus exposure and HLA in healthy donors. Method: immunoSEQ multiplex PCR; TCRdb's copy keeps in-frame clones and lacks some. Found here are tens of thousands of clones, 60% to 85% of them singletons; the top ten hold roughly 1.5%. Sequencing was carried out using PBMCs. The receptors originated from a man in his forties in good health and CMV-seronegative. Both conserved end residues are part of each CDR3. Fields, in order: D gene, V gene, clone size, J gene, CDR3 protein, CDR3 DNA. D genes are given only for firm matches. Clone sizes are given selectively: once, few, many, or a class where the clone is expanded.

>TRBD1|TRBV7-8|NA|TRBJ1-1
CASSWDRDTEAFF
TGTGCCAGCAGCTGGGACAGGGACACTGAGGCTTTCTTT
>NA|TRBV2|NA|TRBJ1-1
CASSVFLNTEAFF
TGTGCCAGCAGTGTCTTCCTAAACACTGAAGCTTTCTTT
>TRBD2|TRBV7-9|NA|TRBJ2-3
CASSPWTSGTPDTQYF
TGTGCCAGCAGCCCGTGGACTAGCGGGACCCCGGATACGCAGTATTTT
>NA|TRBV27|NA|TRBJ2-7
CASSTGTYRYEQYF
TGTGCCAGCAGCACCGGGACTTACCGCTACGAGCAGTACTTC
>NA|TRBV11-2|few|TRBJ2-7
CASSLDSRLYSYEQYF
TGTGCCAGCAGCTTAGACTCTAGATTATACTCCTACGAGCAGTACTTC
>TRBD2|TRBV7-9|NA|TRBJ2-5
CSSSLGTSGRVETQYF
TGTTCCAGCAGCCTGGGGACTAGCGGGAGGGTAGAGACCCAGTACTTC
>TRBD2|TRBV10-1|NA|TRBJ2-4
CAKPTGLAGAHLVRAKNSQYF
TGCGCCAAACCGACGGGACTAGCGGGAGCGCACTTAGTGAGAGCCAAAAACAGTCAGTACTTC
>NA|TRBV19|few|TRBJ1-1
CASSIARGKAFF
TGTGCCAGTAGTATTGCCCGGGGGAAAGCTTTCTTT
>NA|TRBV28|NA|TRBJ1-5
CASSPAGFNQPQHF
TGTGCCAGCAGTCCCGCAGGGTTCAATCAGCCCCAGCATTTT
>NA|TRBV27|NA|TRBJ2-5
CASSLQETQYF
TGTGCCAGCAGCCTCCAAGAGACCCAGTACTTC
>TRBD1|TRBV18|NA|TRBJ2-3
CASSPQTGGTDTQYF
TGTGCCAGCTCACCTCAGACAGGGGGAACAGATACGCAGTATTTT
>TRBD1|TRBV5-1|NA|TRBJ2-7
CASSPRTGGIHEQYF
TGCGCCAGCAGCCCAAGGACAGGGGGCATTCACGAGCAGTACTTC
>TRBD2|TRBV6-6|NA|TRBJ2-3
CASSSHLAGAGDTQYF
TGTGCCAGCAGTTCCCACCTAGCGGGAGCCGGAGATACGCAGTATTTT